The 5 T cell receptor beta chains reported below all come from one sample, sequenced in a study of tumor and adjacent non-tumor tissue in lung cancer (dated by TCRdb to the late 2010s). RNA was extracted from bulk unsorted tissue and checked for quality with a NanoDrop ND-1000 and an Agilent 2100. The method behind the library was multiplex PCR. The sequencer was an Illumina HiSeq 2500. Following protocols modified from ARM-PCR, the researchers constructed TCRbeta libraries through three rounds of nested PCR with primers (Table S4). TCRdb ran its own pipeline on the public reads, namely fastp trimming at Q25 and MiXCR clone calling, and kept in-frame beta chains. Entries are consolidated by CDR3 protein sequence, retaining the most common genes and DNA. Recorded for this sample are 60,000 to 85,000 distinct CDR3 sequences; 55% to 85% of them occurred a single time. The ten largest clones take up roughly 28% of the sample.

The source material was lung tumor tissue. The receptors were gathered from a man aged 55 to 69 with non-small cell lung cancer.

The chain couples TRBV29-1 to TRBJ1-3; D gene uncertain. In germline, CDR1 is SQVTM, CDR2 ANQGSEA. Trimming stripped 7 bases from V and 4 bases from J, with 8 bases between. The CDR3 contains 11 residues. As DNA, the CDR3 is TGCAGCGGTCTTATCGGAAACACCATATATTTT. Its translation is CSGLIGNTIYF.

This clonotype was detected only a few times. This may stem from a read error, because a much larger clone lies one nucleotide away. J is TRBJ1-5 and V is TRBV7-9, with D possibly TRBD2 on 5 matching bases. The DNA end lines up better with TRBJ2-3; the J call may be wrong. The CDR3 has 14 residues. Germline V gives CDR1 SEHNR, CDR2 FQNEAQ (reference sequence). CDR3 amino acids: CASSPDGVDQPQYF. In DNA, the CDR3 is TGTGCCAGCAGCCCGGACGGGGTGGATCAGCCCCAGTATTTT.

V is TRBV7-9 and J is TRBJ2-1, with 13 bases lining up with TRBD2. Germline V gives CDR1 SEHNR, CDR2 FQNEAQ (reference sequence). After removal of 7 bases from V and 6 bases from J, the junction contained 3 bases not matched to a gene. This CDR3 contains 14 residues. The CDR3 region has the DNA TGTGCCAGCACCGGACTAGCGGGAGCCAATGAGCAGTTCTTC. Translation gives CASTGLAGANEQFF.

Within the sample, this clonotype is medium-sized. The rearrangement joins TRBV20-1 to TRBJ2-1, with TRBD2 matching 8 bases. This CDR3 is 14 amino acids long. The germline CDR1 and CDR2 sequences are DFQATT and SNEGSKA (reference sequence). After removal of 5 bases from V and 2 bases from J, the junction contained 5 bases not matched to a gene. CDR3 nucleotide sequence: TGCAGTGCTGGTAGCGGGACTACCTACAATGAGCAGTTCTTC. Translating it yields CSAGSGTTYNEQFF.

About this clonotype itself: Relative to the germline gene, one junction end is altered; a read error may explain this. The chain is built from TRBV6-1 and TRBJ1-5; unclear D gene. From germline, CDR1 is MNHNS and CDR2 SASEGT. This CDR3 region has 14 residues. For the CDR3, the DNA is TGTGCCTGCAACCCCTCTCTGAGCAATCAGCCCCATCACTTT. It codes for CACNPSLSNQPHHF.